Listed here are 12 T cell receptor beta chains from one sample, sequenced in a study of OX40 agonist ivuxolimab in advanced cancers. Data came from immunoSEQ multiplex PCR; TCRdb stores just in-frame clones and leaves some out. The repertoire holds around 97,000 clones, with around 80% as singletons. This sample comprised CD4+ or CD8+ T cells sorted from blood, obtained in a trial of the OX40 agonist ivuxolimab. The receptor set was obtained from an adult with an advanced solid tumor such as melanoma, head and neck, liver or kidney cancer.

This CDR3 reads CASSLISDTEAFF. CDR3 in DNA: TGTGCCAGCAGCTTAATCAGTGACACTGAAGCTTTCTTT. The chain carries TRBV7-9 and TRBJ1-1; unclear D gene. Trimming removed 2 bases at V and 3 bases at J, with 7 bases between. Germline CDR1 reads SEHNR; CDR2 reads FQNEAQ (reference sequence). The CDR3 contains 13 residues.

This clone was detected a few times. This chain joins TRBV11-1 and TRBJ2-1; unclear D gene. The CDR3 is 13 amino acids. CDR1 is SGHAT, CDR2 FQDESV, per germline (reference sequence). Trimming stripped 2 bases from V and 2 bases from J, with 4 bases between. The CDR3 reads CASSLTAYNEQFF. The CDR3 nucleotides read TGTGCCAGCAGCTTAACGGCCTACAATGAGCAGTTCTTC. The full variable domain, rest sourced from reference TRBV11-1 and TRBJ2-1, is EAEVAQSPRYKITEKSQAVAFWCDPISGHATLYWYRQILGQGPELLVQFQDESVVDDSQLPKDRFSAERLKGVDSTLKIQPAELGDSAMYLCASSLTAYNEQFFGPGTRLTVL.

V usage is TRBV6-5 and J usage is TRBJ1-1; no definite D call. The CDR3 loop spans 13 amino acids. Trimming cost V 5 bases and J 6 bases, with 13 bases left between them. CDR1 is MNHEY and CDR2 is SVGAGI in the germline V gene. In nucleotides, the CDR3 is TGTGCCAGCAGTCCCAGGACCGGTGCTGAAGCTTTCTTT. Its translation is CASSPRTGAEAFF.

This rearrangement joins TRBV11-2 to TRBJ2-1; 8 bases line up with TRBD2. The V segment lost 1 base and the J segment 6 bases; nucleotides outside the gene matches: 8. This CDR3 is built from 16 residues. The V gene's germline CDR1 is SGHAT and CDR2 FQNNGV. The CDR3 spells CASSLGSRGRSNEQFF. The CDR3 coding sequence is TGTGCCAGCAGCTTAGGTTCACGCGGGAGGAGCAATGAGCAGTTCTTC.

The chain carries TRBV5-1 and TRBJ1-4, with TRBD1 identical over 7 bases. The CDR3 extends over 15 amino acids. V shed 2 bases, J shed 4 bases, and the junction held 5 bases outside the gene matches. Germline CDR1 is SGHRS and CDR2 is YFSETQ. The CDR3 protein is CASSLVTGSNEKLFF. CDR3 DNA sequence: TGCGCCAGCAGCTTAGTGACAGGGAGTAATGAAAAACTGTTTTTT.

The chain recombines TRBV27 with TRBJ2-7, with 7 bases identical to TRBD2. V lost 2 bases to trimming and J lost 3 bases; unmatched junction nucleotides: 4. Germline V lookup: CDR1 MNHEY, CDR2 SMNVEV (reference sequence). CDR3 size: 14 residues. Here the CDR3 DNA reads TGTGCCAGCAGTTTACAAAGCGGGAACTACGAGCAGTACTTC. Translated, it gives CASSLQSGNYEQYF.

V and J are TRBV7-2 and TRBJ2-3; D unclear. Germline V gene lookup returns CDR1 SGHTA and CDR2 FQGNSA. The CDR3 consists of 14 residues. The germline V and J ends were trimmed by 5 bases and 2 bases, with 11 bases remaining between them. The CDR3 nucleotides read TGTGCCAGCAGCCGCGCCTACCACACAGATACGCAGTATTTT. It encodes CASSRAYHTDTQYF.

This clone came up a few times. V is TRBV5-1 and J is TRBJ2-5; no definite D call. The J call may be faulty, since TRBJ2-7 better matches the DNA end. Per germline, CDR1 SGHRS and CDR2 YFSETQ. This CDR3 is 13 amino acids long. CDR3 nucleotide sequence: TGCGCCAGCAGCTTGCCAGCTACCTACGAGCAGTACTTC. Translation: CASSLPATYEQYF.

This chain uses TRBV19 with TRBJ2-1; 12 bases agree with TRBD2. Germline CDR1 is LNHDA and CDR2 is SQIVND (reference sequence). After removal of 4 bases from V and 9 bases from J, the junction contained 10 bases not matched to a gene. The CDR3 has 16 amino acids. The CDR3 coding sequence is TGTGCCAGTAGTAGGCCCGGGCTAGCGGGAGGGAGTGAGCAGTTCTTC. This codes for CASSRPGLAGGSEQFF.

The genes are TRBV5-6 and TRBJ1-2; 11 bases map to TRBD1. J lost 6 bases, V lost 5 bases, and 3 bases had no gene match. From germline, CDR1 is SGHDT and CDR2 YYEEEE. CDR3 length: 13 amino acids. In DNA form, the CDR3 reads TGTGCCAGCAGAAGGACAGGGGGCAATGGCTACACCTTC. This codes for CASRRTGGNGYTF.

The DNA for the CDR3 is TGTGCCAGCAGTGTGCCAGAAGCATCATATAGCAATCAGCCCCAGCATTTT. It translates to CASSVPEASYSNQPQHF. The genes are TRBV6-1 and TRBJ1-5; the D is unclear. Germline assignment: CDR1 MNHNS and CDR2 SASEGT. The CDR3 extends over 17 amino acids. V was trimmed by 4 bases and J by 0 bases, leaving 16 bases between them.

The chain links TRBV6-1 to TRBJ2-2; 7 nucleotides line up with TRBD1. CDR3 length equals 14 residues. Germline trimming cut 6 bases from V and 3 bases from J; bases unmatched to any gene: 4. The germline gives CDR1 MNHNS, CDR2 SASEGT. The CDR3 DNA is TGTGCCAGCAGGCCCCAGGGGGACACCGGGGAGCTGTTTTTT. Protein product: CASRPQGDTGELFF.